One and the same sample provided the 11 T cell receptor beta chains below, sequenced in a study of T cell responses to AZD1222 COVID-19 vaccine. Repertoires were generated with immunoSEQ multiplex PCR, while TCRdb's copy carries only in-frame clones and drops some. The table has approximately 6,100 clones, about 87% seen once; the top ten hold about 16%. The sample was peripheral blood, taken 28 days after the second AZD1222 dose. Receptors originate from an adult who received the AZD1222 COVID-19 vaccine.

V usage is TRBV7-2 and J usage is TRBJ1-4, with 7 nucleotides matching TRBD1. Germline values: CDR1 SGHTA, CDR2 FQGNSA. Trimming took 1 base from V and 7 from J; bases not matched to a gene: 6. The CDR3 extends over 15 amino acids. Written as DNA, the CDR3 is TGTGCCAGCAGCTTAGTTGGTGACAGGGCTGAAAAACTGTTTTTT. Translated: CASSLVGDRAEKLFF.

The rearrangement uses TRBV7-2 and TRBJ1-4, with 8 positions matching TRBD1. The V segment lost 5 bases and the J segment 3 bases; nucleotides outside the gene matches: 2. The CDR3 runs to 14 residues. Germline lookup yields CDR1 SGHTA and CDR2 FQGNSA. The CDR3 spells CASSPGGPNEKLFF. CDR3 nucleotide sequence: TGTGCCAGCAGCCCAGGGGGCCCTAATGAAAAACTGTTTTTT.

The rearrangement joins TRBV2 to TRBJ2-7, with D hard to call. CDR3 size: 10 residues. CDR1 is SNHLY, CDR2 FYNNEI, per germline. The V and J ends lost 2 bases and 4 bases respectively, with 0 bases between them. CDR3 region: CASSEYEQYF. CDR3 DNA sequence: TGTGCCAGCAGTGAATACGAGCAGTACTTC.

The chain combines TRBV7-8 with TRBJ1-6, with 8 bases matching TRBD1. V gave up 2 bases and J gave up 7 bases; unmatched junction bases: 7. The CDR3 runs to 16 residues. CDR1 and CDR2 from the germline V gene are SGHVS and FQNEAQ. This chain's CDR3 is CASSLYAGGANSPLHF. The CDR3 DNA sequence: TGTGCCAGCAGCTTATATGCAGGGGGCGCAAATTCACCCCTCCACTTT.

The chain uses TRBV14 and TRBJ2-1, with 7 bases matching TRBD2. The V segment lost 2 bases and the J segment 7 bases; nucleotides outside the gene matches: 8. Germline values: CDR1 SGHDN, CDR2 FVKESK. The CDR3 extends over 15 amino acids. Written as DNA, the CDR3 is TGTGCCAGCAGCCAAAGGGACTACATAGTGAATGAGCAGTTCTTC. As protein: CASSQRDYIVNEQFF.

In DNA form, the CDR3 reads TGTGCCAGCAGTGCTTCGCCGGACAGGGCAATTTATAGCAATCAGCCCCAGCATTTT. Amino acid sequence: CASSASPDRAIYSNQPQHF. The gene calls are TRBV6-2 or TRBV6-3 and TRBJ1-5, with 8 bases aligning to TRBD1. In germline, CDR1 is MNHEY, CDR2 SVGEGT. The CDR3 spans 19 residues. Trimming took 5 bases from V and 0 from J; bases not matched to a gene: 15.

The chain combines TRBV4-1 with TRBJ2-1; TRBD1 aligns across 9 bases. V shed 3 bases, J shed 5 bases, and the junction held 5 bases outside the gene matches. The CDR3 sequence is 15 residues long. Germline CDR1 is MGHRA and CDR2 is YSYEKL. The CDR3 region has the DNA TGCGCCAGCAGCCACCCCGGGACAGGGCACAATGAGCAGTTCTTC. As protein: CASSHPGTGHNEQFF.

This chain uses TRBV5-1 with TRBJ2-3; D is perhaps TRBD2 (6 bases). From germline, CDR1 is SGHRS and CDR2 YFSETQ. Trimming took off 7 bases at V and 4 bases at J, with 13 bases between the two ends. The CDR3 is made up of 13 amino acids. The CDR3 DNA is TGCGCCAGCTGCCGAGGAGGGGCAGATACGCAGTATTTT. It translates to CASCRGGADTQYF.

The gene calls are TRBV29-1 and TRBJ1-3, with TRBD1 identical over 10 bases. This CDR3 spans 13 amino acids. V shed 6 bases and J 4 bases; nucleotides not matched to a gene: 3. Germline CDR1 SQVTM, CDR2 ANQGSEA. The DNA for the CDR3 is TGCAGCGTCGGGACAGGGGTGGGAAACACCATATATTTT. Translating it yields CSVGTGVGNTIYF.

On this clone: At one of its ends the junction is not consistent with the germline gene, which may arise from a read error. The chain has TRBV6-5 and TRBJ2-7; no clear D gene. The germline V gene has CDR1 MNHEY and CDR2 SVGAGI. This CDR3 is built from 14 residues. CDR3 nucleotide sequence: TGTGCCAGCAGTTACACACGATACTCCCACGAGCAGTACTTC. Translated, it gives CASSYTRYSHEQYF.

The J gene is TRBJ1-4, the V gene TRBV9; D is possibly TRBD1 (5 bases). The germline gives CDR1 SGDLS, CDR2 YYNGEE. The CDR3 consists of 14 residues. With 2 bases removed from V and 0 bases from J, the gap between germline ends came to 5 bases. The CDR3, as DNA: TGTGCCAGCAGCGTGACAGCAACTAATGAAAAACTGTTTTTT. Protein sequence: CASSVTATNEKLFF.